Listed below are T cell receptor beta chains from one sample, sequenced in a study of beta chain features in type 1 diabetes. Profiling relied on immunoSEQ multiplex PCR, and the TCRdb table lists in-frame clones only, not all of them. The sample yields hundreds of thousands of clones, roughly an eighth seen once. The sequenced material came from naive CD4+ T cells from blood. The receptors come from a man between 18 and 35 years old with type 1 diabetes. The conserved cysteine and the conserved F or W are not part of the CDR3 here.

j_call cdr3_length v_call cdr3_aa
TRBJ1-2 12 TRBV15 ATSREGATYGYT
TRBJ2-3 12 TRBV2 ASSVGQPRNTQY
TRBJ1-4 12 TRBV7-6 ASSYDRANEKLF
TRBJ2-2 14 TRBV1 TSRPLDGGGTGELF
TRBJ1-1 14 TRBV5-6 ASSLLRDSMNTEAF
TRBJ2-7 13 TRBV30 AWSGRGRLRDEQY
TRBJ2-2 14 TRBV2 ASSVFGGTNTGELF
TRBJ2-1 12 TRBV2 ACQIGTGPNEQF
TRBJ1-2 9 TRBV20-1 SANDRAGYT
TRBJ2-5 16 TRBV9 ASSVAPSELTYQETQY
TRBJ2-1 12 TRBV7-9 ASSLAGVYNEQF
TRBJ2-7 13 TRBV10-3 AISESRDRAYEQY
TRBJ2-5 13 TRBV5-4 ASSVRLAGLETQY
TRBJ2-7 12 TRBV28 ASSFQASSYEQY
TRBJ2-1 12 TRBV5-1 ASSREAGYNEQF